Following are 32 T cell receptor beta chains from one sample sequenced in a study of T-cell reconstitution after alpha-beta-depleted transplantation in children listed by TCRdb under 2016. What this sample's treatment or condition label stands for: allogeneic hematopoietic cell transplantation with graft depleted of TCRalphabeta T cells and CD19 B cells. To prepare the library, PCR was applied. Sequencing was carried out with an Illumina HiSeq 2500. TCR library preparation used molecular barcoding, with unique molecular identifiers applied to normalize quantification of the TCRbeta repertoire. TCRdb redid the processing of the public reads, applying fastp at Q25 and MiXCR, and retained in-frame beta chains. Under each unique CDR3 protein, matching rows form one entry showing the most common genes and DNA. In this sample the table shows about 580,000 distinct CDR3 sequences, more than 20% of which occur a single time. The biggest ten clones account for approximately 14% of the sample.

This specimen consisted of PBMCs, mostly from graft donor cells, obtained 360 days after TCRalphabeta/CD19-depleted stem cell transplant. These receptors all stem from a boy under three years old who had a stem cell transplant for acute myeloid leukemia, so the T cells may come from the graft donor.

This clonotype was seen many times. The chain has TRBV7-9 and TRBJ2-2; 7 bases match TRBD1. CDR1 is SEHNR, CDR2 FQNEAQ, per germline (reference sequence). The J segment lost 1 base and the V segment lost 3 bases, leaving 5 bases of the junction unmatched. The CDR3 totals 16 residues. The CDR3 DNA follows: TGTGCCAGCAGCTTTCCGGGACAGATGAACACCGGGGAGCTGTTTTTT. Translating it yields CASSFPGQMNTGELFF.

In this sample, this clonotype turned up many times. The V and J genes are TRBV12-3 or TRBV12-4 and TRBJ1-2; a weak D match, TRBD1 (6 bases). Trimming removed 2 bases at V and 3 bases at J, with 13 bases between. This CDR3 is 15 amino acids long. The CDR3 DNA sequence: TGTGCCAGCAGTTTAATGGGGGCCGGGGACTATGGCTACACCTTC. This translates into CASSLMGAGDYGYTF.

This clonotype was recorded a few times. The DNA for the CDR3 is TGTGCCAGCAGTTACTCGATGGATTGGGGCTACACCTTC. Its translation is CASSYSMDWGYTF. V usage is TRBV6-6 and J usage is TRBJ1-2; no clear D gene. CDR1 is MNHNY, CDR2 SVGAGI, per germline (reference sequence). The V end was cut by 0 bases, the J end by 8 bases, with 10 bases between. The length of the CDR3 is 13 residues.

J is TRBJ2-1 and V is TRBV5-6, with D possibly matching TRBD1 (5 bases). Germline CDR1 SGHDT, CDR2 YYEEEE. V was shortened by 2 bases and J by 8 bases, with 11 bases between the two germline ends. This CDR3 is built from 13 residues. As DNA, the CDR3 is TGTGCCAGCAGCTTCAGGGTCAGGGATGAGCAGTTCTTC. It translates to CASSFRVRDEQFF.

This chain uses TRBV24-1 with TRBJ2-7; the D gene could be TRBD1 or TRBD2 (6 bases each). The CDR3 loop spans 16 amino acids. V was cut by 9 bases and J by 7 bases, with 27 bases left in between. Germline CDR1 is KGHDR and CDR2 is SFDVKD. In nucleotides, the CDR3 is TGTGCCACCTGCGGGACGGTGAGGGGGTCTGTGGGAGAGCAGTACGTC. The encoded protein is CATCGTVRGSVGEQYV.

The J gene is TRBJ1-1, the V gene TRBV10-3; no reliable D call. The CDR3 is 16 amino acids. Trimming took 0 bases from V and 5 from J, leaving 16 bases between them. Looked up from germline, CDR1 is ENHRY and CDR2 is SYGVKD. CDR3 DNA: TGTGCCATCAGTGAGTCGAATCTGGGCACGTTAACTGAAGCTTTCTTT. Translation: CAISESNLGTLTEAFF.

This clonotype occurred many times. The rearrangement uses TRBV20-1 and TRBJ1-1; D not certain. V lost 5 bases and J 1 base, leaving 8 bases between the germline ends. This CDR3 comprises 12 residues. Germline CDR1 reads DFQATT; CDR2 reads SNEGSKA (reference sequence). The chain's CDR3 is CSAPYQNTEAFF. In DNA, the CDR3 is TGCAGTGCTCCATATCAGAACACTGAAGCTTTCTTT.

This clonotype has at least ten counts. The chain combines TRBV6-5 with TRBJ1-1; the D gene is possibly TRBD1 (6 bases). Germline V gene data show CDR1 as MNHEY and CDR2 as SVGAGI. The CDR3 is 14 residues long. Between the trimmed V and J ends, which lost 2 bases and 6 bases, there was a span of 13 bases. CDR3 bases: TGTGCCAGCAGTTACAGGGGGGATGGGGCTGAAGCTTTCTTT. Its translation is CASSYRGDGAEAFF.

The chain is built from TRBV20-1 and TRBJ1-1, with D tentatively TRBD1 (5 bases). V dropped 4 bases and J dropped 2 bases, with 17 bases sitting between them. This CDR3 contains 15 residues. Germline CDR1 is DFQATT and CDR2 is SNEGSKA (reference sequence). The CDR3 DNA is TGCAGTGCTACGGGATGGGGCTCCCTCAACACTGAAGCTTTCTTT. It translates to CSATGWGSLNTEAFF.

Only a few counts were recorded for this clonotype. The rearrangement joins TRBV12-3 or TRBV12-4 to TRBJ1-2; D ambiguous. The CDR3 contains 12 residues. V lost 5 bases and J lost 2, with 6 bases in between. This CDR3 reads CASSPNNYGYTF. The DNA of the CDR3 is TGTGCCAGCAGTCCGAACAACTATGGCTACACCTTC.

This clonotype was counted ten times or more. The chain is built from TRBV7-9 and TRBJ2-5; 7 nucleotides agree with TRBD2. Germline V gene lookup returns CDR1 SEHNR and CDR2 FQNEAQ (reference sequence). J was trimmed by 0 bases and V by 8 bases; bases with no gene match: 6. The CDR3 length is 14 residues. The DNA for the CDR3 is TGTGCCAGCCAACTAGCGCCGTACCAAGAGACCCAGTACTTC. It is translated as CASQLAPYQETQYF.

This chain links TRBV12-3 or TRBV12-4 with TRBJ2-7; no firm D call. The CDR3 totals 12 residues. Trimming took off 2 bases at V and 4 bases at J, with 6 bases between the two ends. CDR3 sequence (DNA): TGTGCCAGCAGTTTACAACAATACGAGCAGTACTTC. Amino acids: CASSLQQYEQYF.

The sample holds many counts of this clonotype. The rearrangement links TRBV20-1 to TRBJ1-4; D is perhaps TRBD1 (5 bases). Between the trimmed V and J ends, which lost 3 bases and 7 bases, there was a span of 12 bases. This CDR3 spans 13 amino acids. Germline V gene sequence: CDR1 DFQATT, CDR2 SNEGSKA (reference sequence). This CDR3 reads CSASRGGVEKLFF. CDR3 coding DNA: TGCAGTGCTAGCCGGGGCGGGGTTGAAAAACTGTTTTTT.

This clonotype was counted ten times or more. The chain carries TRBV12-3 or TRBV12-4 and TRBJ1-1; no clear D. The V and J ends lost 5 bases and 0 bases respectively, with 13 bases between them. CDR3 length equals 15 residues. The CDR3 is CASSPGERVNTEAFF. The CDR3 DNA is TGTGCCAGCAGTCCCGGAGAGCGGGTGAACACTGAAGCTTTCTTT.

The V and J genes are TRBV6-2 or TRBV6-3 and TRBJ2-7; 11 bases are a match to TRBD1. The junction had 7 bases not matched to a gene; V was cut back by 6 bases and J by 0 bases. The CDR3 consists of 16 residues. Per the germline V gene, CDR1 is MNHEY and CDR2 is SVGEGT. DNA for the CDR3: TGTGCCAGCAGCCGGACAGGGGGCTTCTCCTCCTACGAGCAGTACTTC. Translated: CASSRTGGFSSYEQYF.

This clonotype was seen only once. This chain connects TRBV6-5 to TRBJ2-4; D gene ambiguous. V was shortened by 2 bases and J by 0 bases, with 14 bases between the two germline ends. CDR3 size: 17 residues. Germline lookup yields CDR1 MNHEY and CDR2 SVGAGI. The CDR3: CASSYIGPEPAKNIQYF. Here the CDR3 DNA reads TGTGCCAGCAGTTACATTGGGCCGGAACCAGCCAAAAACATTCAGTACTTC.

This clonotype occurred many times. The chain joins TRBV29-1 to TRBJ1-2; 7 bases agree with TRBD1. The V gene's germline CDR1 is SQVTM and CDR2 ANQGSEA. The CDR3 extends over 13 amino acids. The J segment lost 2 bases and the V segment lost 4 bases, leaving 4 bases of the junction unmatched. Here the CDR3 DNA reads TGCAGCGTTGGGCAGACAGGGAACTATGGCTACACCTTC. This gives the protein CSVGQTGNYGYTF.

This clonotype was counted ten times or more. This chain joins TRBV7-2 and TRBJ2-5, with 8 bases lining up with TRBD1. The CDR3 loop spans 14 amino acids. Per germline, CDR1 SGHTA and CDR2 FQGNSA. V shed 5 bases, J shed 5 bases, and the junction held 7 bases outside the gene matches. The chain's CDR3 is CASSAGQGRETQYF. CDR3 nucleotide sequence: TGTGCCAGCAGCGCCGGACAGGGCCGGGAGACCCAGTACTTC. The whole variable domain, remainder taken from reference TRBV7-2 and TRBJ2-5, is GAGVSQSPSNKVTEKGKDVELRCDPISGHTALYWYRQSLGQGLEFLIYFQGNSAPDKSGLPSDRFSAERTGGSVSTLTIQRTQQEDSAVYLCASSAGQGRETQYFGPGTRLLVL.

The gene calls are TRBV7-9 and TRBJ1-1, with a tentative D call TRBD1 (6 bases). Trimming stripped 1 base from V and 3 bases from J, with 9 bases between. Germline V CDR1 and CDR2: SEHNR, FQNEAQ (reference sequence). This CDR3 comprises 14 residues. CDR3 protein: CASSLGQVYTEAFF. For the CDR3, the DNA is TGTGCCAGCAGCTTAGGACAGGTTTACACTGAAGCTTTCTTT.

The chain couples TRBV18 to TRBJ2-3; possible D gene TRBD1, 6 bases. The V end was cut by 4 bases, the J end by 2 bases, with 13 bases between. Germline V gene data show CDR1 as KGHSH and CDR2 as LQKENI. The CDR3 length is 15 residues. CDR3: CASSHQGPLTDTQYF. The CDR3, as DNA: TGTGCCAGCTCACATCAGGGGCCTCTCACAGATACGCAGTATTTT.

The chain joins TRBV12-3 or TRBV12-4 to TRBJ2-4, with 10 positions matching TRBD1. V was pared by 1 base and J by 6 bases, with 6 bases of the junction left unmatched. The length of the CDR3 is 16 residues. DNA for the CDR3: TGTGCCAGCAGTTTAGGGGACAGGGGAGAGGGAAACATTCAGTACTTC. Encoded protein: CASSLGDRGEGNIQYF.

This clonotype has a handful of counts. V usage is TRBV20-1 and J usage is TRBJ2-5; 7 nucleotides align to TRBD2. The V segment lost 5 bases and the J segment 0 bases; nucleotides outside the gene matches: 12. The CDR3 is 16 amino acids. Germline-derived CDR1 and CDR2 are DFQATT and SNEGSKA (reference sequence). The CDR3 nucleotides read TGCAGTGCTGGAGCCCCTGGCGGGGGAAACCAAGAGACCCAGTACTTC. The encoded protein is CSAGAPGGGNQETQYF.

This clonotype was seen only a few times. V and J are TRBV29-1 and TRBJ1-5; 10 positions match TRBD1. J gave up 3 bases and V 4 bases, and 3 bases lay outside the gene matches. Germline V gene sequence: CDR1 SQVTM, CDR2 ANQGSEA. This CDR3 region has 14 residues. The CDR3 DNA is TGCAGCGTTGGGGACAGGGGCGTCAATCAGCCCCAGCATTTT. Amino acid sequence: CSVGDRGVNQPQHF.

This clonotype has only a few counts. The rearrangement uses TRBV12-3 or TRBV12-4 and TRBJ2-3; no clear D gene. Trimming stripped 5 bases from V and 8 bases from J, with 11 bases between. The CDR3 runs 12 residues. The chain's CDR3 is CASSPELGTQYF. The CDR3, as DNA: TGTGCCAGCAGTCCTGAGCTGGGTACGCAGTATTTT.

The DNA of the CDR3 is TGTGCCAGCACCGGGACAGGGCTTTCCTACAATGAGCAGTTCTTC. This gives the protein CASTGTGLSYNEQFF. This chain links TRBV7-2 with TRBJ2-1; 9 bases fit TRBD1. Germline V CDR1 and CDR2: SGHTA, FQGNSA. The CDR3 length is 15 residues. V lost 7 bases, J lost 1 base, and 5 bases stayed unmatched.

The chain recombines TRBV20-1 with TRBJ1-5; no reliable D call. Trimming removed 0 bases at V and 1 base at J, with 13 bases between. Germline CDR1 is DFQATT and CDR2 is SNEGSKA (reference sequence). This CDR3 contains 16 residues. The CDR3: CSARELSSASNQPQHF. The CDR3, as DNA: TGCAGTGCTAGAGAACTCTCCAGTGCGAGCAATCAGCCCCAGCATTTT.

This clonotype was recorded at least ten times. This chain connects TRBV7-8 to TRBJ2-7, with D possibly being TRBD2 (6 bases). The germline CDR1 and CDR2 sequences are SGHVS and FQNEAQ. Trimming removed 1 base from V and 0 bases from J, with 10 bases in between. CDR3 length equals 15 residues. The CDR3 DNA reads as TGTGCCAGCAGCTTAGAGGGGACTCCCTCCTACGAGCAGTACTTC. Its protein is CASSLEGTPSYEQYF.

The table lists this clonotype with a count of one. The chain uses TRBV9 and TRBJ2-5; maybe TRBD2 (6 bases). With 0 bases removed from V and 2 bases from J, the gap between germline ends came to 14 bases. Germline assignment: CDR1 SGDLS and CDR2 YYNGEE. CDR3 size: 16 residues. The chain's CDR3 is CASSVELAGTQETQYF. In nucleotides, the CDR3 is TGTGCCAGCAGCGTAGAGTTAGCAGGGACTCAAGAGACCCAGTACTTC.

This clonotype was seen ten or more times. This chain uses TRBV6-1 with TRBJ2-2; TRBD1 matches at 7 bases. This CDR3 contains 14 residues. Germline V lookup: CDR1 MNHNS, CDR2 SASEGT. The junction had 10 bases not matched to a gene; V was cut back by 9 bases and J by 6 bases. The CDR3 DNA reads TGTGCCAGTAGACAACAGGGGATCGCCGGGGAGCTGTTTTTT. This encodes CASRQQGIAGELFF.

This clonotype occurred many times. The chain combines TRBV29-1 with TRBJ2-3; D may be TRBD1 or TRBD2 (5 bases each). The CDR3 consists of 17 residues. CDR1 and CDR2 (germline): SQVTM, ANQGSEA. V was trimmed by 4 bases and J by 0 bases, leaving 20 bases between them. The CDR3 protein is CSVGVVSGDVSTDTQYF. In DNA form, the CDR3 reads TGCAGCGTTGGGGTGGTTTCTGGGGACGTAAGCACAGATACGCAGTATTTT.

This clonotype occurred many times. V usage is TRBV29-1 and J usage is TRBJ2-7; 11 positions match TRBD2. Germline V CDR1 and CDR2: SQVTM, ANQGSEA. Germline trimming cut 2 bases from V and 9 bases from J; bases unmatched to any gene: 6. This CDR3 is built from 13 residues. The CDR3 DNA reads TGCAGCGTTGAATTTACTAGCGGGGGACCGCAGTACTTC. It encodes CSVEFTSGGPQYF.

This clonotype has ten or more counts. CDR3 region: CATSRDSKANYGYTF. The CDR3 nucleotides read TGTGCCACCAGCAGGGACAGCAAAGCTAACTATGGCTACACCTTC. The chain employs TRBV15 and TRBJ1-2; a weak D match, TRBD1 (6 bases). CDR1 LNHNV and CDR2 YYDKDF come from the germline V gene (reference sequence). The CDR3 consists of 15 residues. V was trimmed by 3 bases and J by 0 bases, leaving 11 bases between them.